This note documents a single TCR beta chain sequence. This clonotype occurred a few times. The specificity of this receptor is unknown. No much larger clonotype is one base removed from it; base qualities were not supplied. The data belong to a study of T-cell memory formation after mild COVID-19 (dated by TCRdb to about 2021). As for the study more broadly: TCR sequence clusters from the two donors were largely donor specific. T-cell clones expanding and contracting after mild COVID-19 in two donors were tracked by longitudinal TCRalpha and TCRbeta repertoire sequencing. The cohort comprised two young, previously healthy adult volunteers, one female and one male.

What the authors observed across the whole study: Only two mild cases were covered by the study, and larger cohorts that include severe cases with pre-infection samples were considered necessary. The detection of some responding clones in pre-infection memory suggests that pre-existing cross-reactive memory T cells joined the SARS-CoV-2 response. Contracting CD4+ clones turned up mainly in the CM and EM memory subsets, whereas EMRA was where CD8+ clones were enriched. SARS-CoV-2 specificity of the second-wave clones peaking on day 37 was not confirmed. Balanced CD4/CD8 phenotypes were observed for clones contracting from day 15 to 85, whereas a bias towards CD4+ was observed for a second wave of clones expanding from day 15 to 37.

Ficoll-Paque density gradient centrifugation was used to isolate PBMCs. From cysteine to phenylalanine, the CDR3 is 14 amino acids long. Left in the record is the CDR3 DNA by itself, 42 bases read in frame from the first base. The trim is 4 bases for V and 5 bases for J, with a gap of 11 bases between the germline ends. Per the germline V gene, KGHDR is the CDR1 and SFDVKD is the CDR2. TCRdb names Illumina NovaSeq 6000 as the instrument used. Using 5'RACE with constant-segment primers, TCRalpha and TCRbeta cDNA libraries were constructed, with sample barcodes and unique molecular identifiers added in the process. Trizol reagent was used to extract RNA from every sample. The libraries were amplified in two PCR steps, and the second step added a second sample barcode and Illumina TruSeq adapters. Sequencing of libraries was performed on an Illumina NovaSeq with 2 x 150 bp paired-end reads. As for the authors' bioinformatics: Reads were demultiplexed and collapsed into UMI-guided consensus sequences with migec v1.2.7. Using mixcr v2.1.11, UMI consensuses were aligned to TRA and TRB V and J templates and then assembled into clonotypes. Clonotypes were classified as expanded or contracted when called significant by both edgeR and NoisET, with noise models trained on biological replicates. For edgeR calls, the cutoffs were a false discovery rate-adjusted p below 0.01 and a log2 fold-change threshold of 1. As an exploratory analysis of dynamics, max-normalized trajectories of the 1000 most abundant clonotypes were examined with PCA combined with hierarchical clustering. Separately sequenced CD4+ and CD8+ repertoires were used to assign a CD4 or CD8 phenotype to each responding clone. TCRdb ran its own pipeline on the public reads, namely fastp trimming at Q25 and MiXCR clone calling, and kept in-frame beta chains. For every CDR3 protein sequence, its rows merge into one entry that carries the most common genes and DNA. The V and J calls reflect TCRdb's pipeline rather than the authors' work. The sample table lists roughly 480,000 distinct CDR3 sequences, approximately 23% of them with a count of one. The top ten constitute roughly an eighth of the sample.

Sequencing was carried out using PBMCs or a T cell subset sorted from them (not recorded which). The receptor's source is an adult woman who had mild COVID-19 (a few samples of this study predate the infection). The sample titles of this study are shuffled in the database, so cell type and time point are left out; the donor was told from shared clones. The chain links TRBV24-1 with TRBJ1-5; too little of a D gene remains to name it. The nucleotides are TGTGCCACCAGTGACCAGACACATGATCAGCCCCAGCATTTT. It translates as CATSDQTHDQPQHF.